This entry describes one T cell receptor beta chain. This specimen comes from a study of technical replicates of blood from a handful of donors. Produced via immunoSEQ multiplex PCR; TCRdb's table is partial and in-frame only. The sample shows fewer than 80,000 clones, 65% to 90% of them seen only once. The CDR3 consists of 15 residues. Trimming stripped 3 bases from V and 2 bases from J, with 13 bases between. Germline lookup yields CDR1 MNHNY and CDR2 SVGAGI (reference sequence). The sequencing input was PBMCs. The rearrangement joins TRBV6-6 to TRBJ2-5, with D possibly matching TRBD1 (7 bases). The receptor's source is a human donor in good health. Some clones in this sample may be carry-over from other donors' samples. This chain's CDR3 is CASSYSGGQQETQYF. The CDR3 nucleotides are TGTGCCAGCAGTTATTCCGGGGGACAGCAAGAGACCCAGTACTTC.